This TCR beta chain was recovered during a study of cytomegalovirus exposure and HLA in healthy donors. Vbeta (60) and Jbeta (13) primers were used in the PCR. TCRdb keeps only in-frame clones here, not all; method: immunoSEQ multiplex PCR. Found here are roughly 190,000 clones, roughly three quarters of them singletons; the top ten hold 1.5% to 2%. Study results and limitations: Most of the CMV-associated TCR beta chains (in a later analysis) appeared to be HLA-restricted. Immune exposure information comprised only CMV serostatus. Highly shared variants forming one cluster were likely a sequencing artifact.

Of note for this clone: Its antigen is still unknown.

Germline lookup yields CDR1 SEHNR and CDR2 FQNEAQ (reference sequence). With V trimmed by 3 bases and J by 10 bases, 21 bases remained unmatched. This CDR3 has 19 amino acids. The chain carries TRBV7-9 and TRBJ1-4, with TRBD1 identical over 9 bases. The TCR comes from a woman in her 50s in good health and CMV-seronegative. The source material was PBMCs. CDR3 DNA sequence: TGTGCCAGCAGCTTCCACCTCGACGGGACAGGGTCCGTTTGGGGAAAACTGTTTTTT. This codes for CASSFHLDGTGSVWGKLFF.